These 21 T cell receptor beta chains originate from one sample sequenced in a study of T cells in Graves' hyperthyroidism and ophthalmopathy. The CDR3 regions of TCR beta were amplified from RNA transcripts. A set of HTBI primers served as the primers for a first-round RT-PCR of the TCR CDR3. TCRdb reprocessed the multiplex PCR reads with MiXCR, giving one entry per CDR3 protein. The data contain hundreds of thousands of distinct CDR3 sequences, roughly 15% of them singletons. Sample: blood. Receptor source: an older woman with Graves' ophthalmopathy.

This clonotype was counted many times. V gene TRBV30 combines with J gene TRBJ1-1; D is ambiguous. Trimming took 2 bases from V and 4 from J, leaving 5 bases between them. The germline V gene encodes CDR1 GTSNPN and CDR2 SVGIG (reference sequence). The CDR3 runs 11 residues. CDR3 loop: CAWSLSTEAFF. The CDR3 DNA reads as TGTGCCTGGAGTCTTAGCACTGAAGCTTTCTTT.

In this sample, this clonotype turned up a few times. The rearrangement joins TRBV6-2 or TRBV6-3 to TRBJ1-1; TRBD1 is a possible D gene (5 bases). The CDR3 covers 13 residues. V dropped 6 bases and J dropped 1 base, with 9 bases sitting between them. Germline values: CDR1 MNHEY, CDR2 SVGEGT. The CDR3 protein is CASRRTPNTEAFF. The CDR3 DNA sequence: TGTGCCAGCAGGCGGACACCGAACACTGAAGCTTTCTTT.

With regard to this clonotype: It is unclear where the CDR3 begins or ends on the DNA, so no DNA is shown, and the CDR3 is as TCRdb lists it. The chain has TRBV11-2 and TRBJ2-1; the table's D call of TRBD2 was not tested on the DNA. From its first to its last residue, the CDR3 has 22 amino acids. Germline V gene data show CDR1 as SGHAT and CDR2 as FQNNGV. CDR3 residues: CASSFYICSASPASGSFDEQFF.

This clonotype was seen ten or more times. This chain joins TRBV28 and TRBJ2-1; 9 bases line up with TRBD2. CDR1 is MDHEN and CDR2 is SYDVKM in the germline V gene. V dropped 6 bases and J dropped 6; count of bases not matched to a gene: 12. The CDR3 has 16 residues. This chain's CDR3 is CASSRDLAGSFNEQFF. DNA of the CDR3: TGTGCCAGCAGCAGAGATCTAGCGGGAAGTTTCAATGAGCAGTTCTTC.

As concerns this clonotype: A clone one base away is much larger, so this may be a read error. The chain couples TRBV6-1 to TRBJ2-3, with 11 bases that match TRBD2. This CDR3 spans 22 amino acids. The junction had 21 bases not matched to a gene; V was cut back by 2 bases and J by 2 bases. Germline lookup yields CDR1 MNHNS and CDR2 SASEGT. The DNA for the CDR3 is TGTGCCAGCAGTGAACTGGCAGGGGGCCTAGCGGGAGGCCTTCCCCACACAGATACGCAGTATTTT. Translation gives CASSELAGGLAGGLPHTDTQYF.

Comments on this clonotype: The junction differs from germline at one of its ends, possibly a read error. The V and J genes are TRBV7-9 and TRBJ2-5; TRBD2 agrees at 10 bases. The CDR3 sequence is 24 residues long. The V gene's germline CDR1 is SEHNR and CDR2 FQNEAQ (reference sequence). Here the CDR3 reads CASSHHSRLAGDIRGRDGKETQYF. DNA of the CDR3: TGCGCCAGCAGCCACCACTCCCGGCTAGCGGGAGATATCCGGGGACGGGATGGAAAAGAGACCCAGTACTTC. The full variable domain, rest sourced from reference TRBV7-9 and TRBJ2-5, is DTGVSQNPRHKITKRGQNVTFRCDPISEHNRLYWYRQTLGQGPEFLTYFQNEAQLEKSRLLSDRFSAERPKGSFSTLEIQRTEQGDSAMYLCASSHHSRLAGDIRGRDGKETQYFGPGTRLLVL.

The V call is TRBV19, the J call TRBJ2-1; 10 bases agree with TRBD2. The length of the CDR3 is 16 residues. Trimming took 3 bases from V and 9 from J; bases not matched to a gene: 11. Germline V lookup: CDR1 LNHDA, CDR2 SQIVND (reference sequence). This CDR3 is CASSIWASGRAGEQFF. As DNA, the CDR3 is TGTGCCAGTAGTATCTGGGCTAGCGGGAGAGCGGGTGAGCAGTTCTTC.

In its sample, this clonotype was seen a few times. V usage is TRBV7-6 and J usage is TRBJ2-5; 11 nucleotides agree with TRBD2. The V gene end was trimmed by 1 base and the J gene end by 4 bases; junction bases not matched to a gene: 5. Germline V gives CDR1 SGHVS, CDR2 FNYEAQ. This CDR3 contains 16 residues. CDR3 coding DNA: TGTGCCAGCAGCTTAGGGGGACTAGCGGAGGGAGAGACCCAGTACTTC. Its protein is CASSLGGLAEGETQYF.

The DNA of the CDR3 is TGCGCCAGCAGCCAACAAAGGGGGGACCAAGAGACCCAGTACTTC. As protein: CASSQQRGDQETQYF. The chain has TRBV4-1 and TRBJ2-5, with D tentatively TRBD1 or TRBD2 (6 bases each). Trimming cost V 2 bases and J 0 bases, with 10 bases left between them. Germline V gene sequence: CDR1 MGHRA, CDR2 YSYEKL. The CDR3 is 15 amino acids.

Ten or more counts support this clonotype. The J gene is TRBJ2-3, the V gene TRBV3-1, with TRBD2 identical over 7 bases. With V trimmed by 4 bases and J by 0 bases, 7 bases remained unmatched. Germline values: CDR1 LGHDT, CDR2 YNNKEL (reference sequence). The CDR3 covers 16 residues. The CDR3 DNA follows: TGTGCCAGCAGCCCCCGGGGTAGCGGGAGCACAGATACGCAGTATTTT. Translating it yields CASSPRGSGSTDTQYF.

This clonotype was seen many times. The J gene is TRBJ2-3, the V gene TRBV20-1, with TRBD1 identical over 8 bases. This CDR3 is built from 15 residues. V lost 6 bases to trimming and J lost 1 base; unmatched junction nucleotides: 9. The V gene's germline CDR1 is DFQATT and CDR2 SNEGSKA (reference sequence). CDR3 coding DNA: TGCAGTGCCAGGGGGACAGGTTTGGGCACAGATACGCAGTATTTT. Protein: CSARGTGLGTDTQYF.

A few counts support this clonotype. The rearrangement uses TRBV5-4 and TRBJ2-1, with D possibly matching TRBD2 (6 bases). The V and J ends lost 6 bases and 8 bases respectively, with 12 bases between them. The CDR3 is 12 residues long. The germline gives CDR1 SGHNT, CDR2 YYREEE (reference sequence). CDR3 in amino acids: CASTGAGYEQFF. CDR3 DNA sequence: TGTGCCAGCACGGGAGCTGGGTATGAGCAGTTCTTC.

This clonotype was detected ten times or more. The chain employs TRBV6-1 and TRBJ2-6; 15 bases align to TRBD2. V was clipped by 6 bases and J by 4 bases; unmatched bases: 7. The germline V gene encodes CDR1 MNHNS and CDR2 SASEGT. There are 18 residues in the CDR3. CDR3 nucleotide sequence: TGTGCCAGCAGCTTCGGGACTAGCGGGGGGTCGGGGGCCAACGTCCTGACTTTC. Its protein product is CASSFGTSGGSGANVLTF.

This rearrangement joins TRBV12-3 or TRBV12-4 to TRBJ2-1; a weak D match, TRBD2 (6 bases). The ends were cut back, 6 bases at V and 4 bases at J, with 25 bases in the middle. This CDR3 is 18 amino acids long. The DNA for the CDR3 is TGTGCCAGCAGCCTGAGAGGGACTGGCGGGAATCGTTACAATGAGCAGTTCTTC. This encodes CASSLRGTGGNRYNEQFF.

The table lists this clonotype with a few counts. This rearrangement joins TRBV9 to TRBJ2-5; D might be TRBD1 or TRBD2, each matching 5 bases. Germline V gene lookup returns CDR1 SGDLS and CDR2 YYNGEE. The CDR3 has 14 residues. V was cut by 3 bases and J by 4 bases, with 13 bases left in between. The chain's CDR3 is CASSEGPRGETQYF. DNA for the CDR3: TGTGCCAGCAGCGAGGGACCTCGTGGAGAGACCCAGTACTTC.

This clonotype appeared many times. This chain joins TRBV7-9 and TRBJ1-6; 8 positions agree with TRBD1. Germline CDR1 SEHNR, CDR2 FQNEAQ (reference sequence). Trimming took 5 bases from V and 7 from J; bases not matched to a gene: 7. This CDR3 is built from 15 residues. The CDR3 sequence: CASSAQGAGNSPLHF. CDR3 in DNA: TGTGCCAGCAGCGCCCAGGGGGCTGGCAATTCACCCCTCCACTTT.

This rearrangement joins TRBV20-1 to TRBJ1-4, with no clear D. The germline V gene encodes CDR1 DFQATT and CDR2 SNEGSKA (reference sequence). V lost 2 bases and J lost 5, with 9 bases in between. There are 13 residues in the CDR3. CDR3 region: CSARQNPNEKLFF. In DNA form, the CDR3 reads TGCAGTGCTAGACAGAACCCAAATGAAAAACTGTTTTTT.

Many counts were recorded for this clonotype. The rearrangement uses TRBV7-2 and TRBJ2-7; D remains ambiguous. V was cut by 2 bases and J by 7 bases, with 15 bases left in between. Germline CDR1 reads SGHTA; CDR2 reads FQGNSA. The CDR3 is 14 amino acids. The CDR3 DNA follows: TGTGCCAGCAGCTTAAATCCCCAGCTTGCGGAGCAGTACTTC. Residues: CASSLNPQLAEQYF.

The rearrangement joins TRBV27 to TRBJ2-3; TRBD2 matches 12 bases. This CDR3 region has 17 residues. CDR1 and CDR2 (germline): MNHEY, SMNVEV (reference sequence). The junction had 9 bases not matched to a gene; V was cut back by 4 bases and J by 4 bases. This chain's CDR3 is CASSSGLAGPGADTQYF. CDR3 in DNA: TGTGCCAGCAGTTCAGGACTAGCGGGACCAGGGGCAGATACGCAGTATTTT.

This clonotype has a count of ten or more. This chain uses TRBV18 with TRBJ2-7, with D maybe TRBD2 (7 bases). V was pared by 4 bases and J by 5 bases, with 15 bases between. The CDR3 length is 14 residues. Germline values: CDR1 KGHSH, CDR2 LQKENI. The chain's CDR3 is CASSLLGGLNEQYF. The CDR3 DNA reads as TGTGCCAGCTCACTCCTCGGGGGGCTCAACGAGCAGTACTTC.

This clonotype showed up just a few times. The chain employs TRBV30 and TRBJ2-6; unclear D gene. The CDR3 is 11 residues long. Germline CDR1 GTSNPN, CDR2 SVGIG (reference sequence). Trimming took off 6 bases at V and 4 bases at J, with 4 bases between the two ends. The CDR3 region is CACEGANVLTF. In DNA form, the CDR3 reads TGTGCCTGCGAGGGGGCCAACGTCCTGACTTTC.